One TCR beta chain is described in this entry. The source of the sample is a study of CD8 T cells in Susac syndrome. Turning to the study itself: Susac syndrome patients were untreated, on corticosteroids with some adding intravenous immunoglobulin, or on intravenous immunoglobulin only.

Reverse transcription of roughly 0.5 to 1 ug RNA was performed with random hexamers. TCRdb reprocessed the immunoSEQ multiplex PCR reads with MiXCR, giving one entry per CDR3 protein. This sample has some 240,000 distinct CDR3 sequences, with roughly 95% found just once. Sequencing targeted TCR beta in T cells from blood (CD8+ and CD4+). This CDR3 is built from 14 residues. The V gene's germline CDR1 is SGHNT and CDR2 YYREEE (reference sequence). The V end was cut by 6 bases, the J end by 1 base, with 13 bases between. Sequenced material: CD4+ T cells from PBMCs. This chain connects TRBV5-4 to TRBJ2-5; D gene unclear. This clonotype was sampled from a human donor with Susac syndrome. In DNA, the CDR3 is TGTGCCAGCAAGAGGACGCCAGGCCAAGAGACCCAGTACTTC. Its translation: CASKRTPGQETQYF.